The 22 T cell receptor beta chains in this list originate from one sample, sequenced in a study of PD-L1 blockade in urothelial cancer. Profiling relied on immunoSEQ multiplex PCR, and the TCRdb table lists in-frame clones only, not all of them. The sample lists roughly 48,000 clones, over 70% occurring once. This specimen consisted of PBMCs, obtained around atezolizumab (anti-PD-L1) treatment. These receptors were collected from a man between 40 and 49 years old with urothelial cancer.

The chain carries TRBV28 and TRBJ1-5; D not resolved. This CDR3 comprises 13 residues. V dropped 8 bases and J dropped 4 bases, with 12 bases sitting between them. CDR1 is MDHEN, CDR2 SYDVKM, per germline. The CDR3 nucleotides read TGTGCCAGCCAATTCCGGGGAAATCAGCCCCAGCATTTT. Translated, it gives CASQFRGNQPQHF. Complete variable domain (other parts from reference TRBV28 and TRBJ1-5): DVKVTQSSRYLVKRTGEKVFLECVQDMDHENMFWYRQDPGLGLRLIYFSYDVKMKEKGDIPEGYSVSREKKERFSLILESASTNQTSMYLCASQFRGNQPQHFGDGTRLSIL.

The chain couples TRBV6-6 to TRBJ2-7, with no clear D. V lost 2 bases to trimming and J lost 1 base, with 15 bases between them. CDR3 length: 16 residues. CDR1 is MNHNY, CDR2 SVGAGI, per germline (reference sequence). CDR3 loop: CASSYQERKQSYEQYF. CDR3 sequence (DNA): TGTGCCAGCAGTTACCAGGAACGAAAACAGTCCTACGAGCAGTACTTC.

The chain has TRBV6-5 and TRBJ1-1; a possible D gene is TRBD1 (5 bases). Trimming stripped 7 bases from V and 1 base from J, with 16 bases between. Germline-derived CDR1 and CDR2 are MNHEY and SVGAGI. The CDR3 is made up of 15 amino acids. This CDR3 is CASTGRWEGNTEAFF. CDR3 bases: TGTGCCAGCACGGGGCGGTGGGAGGGGAACACTGAAGCTTTCTTT.

The J gene is TRBJ2-7, the V gene TRBV27; 9 bases agree with TRBD1. The CDR3 is made up of 16 amino acids. Germline-derived CDR1 and CDR2 are MNHEY and SMNVEV (reference sequence). After removal of 8 bases from V and 3 bases from J, the junction contained 14 bases not matched to a gene. CDR3 coding DNA: TGTGCCAGCTCGACAGGGGGAGGCCGCGCCCGCTACGAGCAGTACTTC. Translating it yields CASSTGGGRARYEQYF.

This chain links TRBV7-2 with TRBJ2-3; D gene ambiguous. Germline lookup yields CDR1 SGHTA and CDR2 FQGNSA. Deletions cut 4 bases from V and 4 bases from J, with 3 bases between. The CDR3 loop spans 11 amino acids. This CDR3 reads CASSSPDTQYF. For the CDR3, the DNA is TGTGCCAGCAGCTCTCCAGATACGCAGTATTTT.

The rearrangement joins TRBV9 to TRBJ2-1; 15 positions agree with TRBD2. Germline lookup yields CDR1 SGDLS and CDR2 YYNGEE. The CDR3 has 17 residues. V dropped 4 bases and J dropped 7; count of bases not matched to a gene: 9. The chain's CDR3 is CASSFGLAGGPGNEQFF. The CDR3 DNA sequence: TGTGCCAGCAGCTTCGGACTAGCGGGAGGGCCGGGGAATGAGCAGTTCTTC.

In this sample, this clone turned up a few times. This chain uses TRBV2 with TRBJ2-7, with 10 nucleotides matching TRBD1. The germline CDR1 and CDR2 sequences are SNHLY and FYNNEI. V gave up 8 bases and J gave up 5 bases; unmatched junction bases: 3. This CDR3 is 12 amino acids long. CDR3 residues: CASGTGADEQYF. CDR3 nucleotide sequence: TGTGCCAGCGGGACAGGGGCGGACGAGCAGTACTTC.

This chain connects TRBV9 to TRBJ2-3, with D uncertain. The V end was cut by 7 bases, the J end by 2 bases, with 14 bases between. The germline gives CDR1 SGDLS, CDR2 YYNGEE. The CDR3 is made up of 14 amino acids. DNA for the CDR3: TGTGCCAGCCAAGACTCCCCTAACACAGATACGCAGTATTTT. As protein: CASQDSPNTDTQYF.

The J gene is TRBJ2-5, the V gene TRBV10-3; 10 bases match TRBD1. Germline V CDR1 and CDR2: ENHRY, SYGVKD. The trim removed 8 bases at V and 5 bases at J, leaving 5 bases unmatched. The CDR3 extends over 13 amino acids. CDR3 in DNA: TGTGCCATCGCGAGGGACAGGGGTGAGACCCAGTACTTC. This translates into CAIARDRGETQYF.

This clone appeared once. The V call is TRBV19, the J call TRBJ1-1, with 7 bases aligning to TRBD1. The junction had 10 bases not matched to a gene; V was cut back by 3 bases and J by 3 bases. Germline CDR1 LNHDA, CDR2 SQIVND (reference sequence). The CDR3 sequence is 16 residues long. The CDR3 nucleotides read TGTGCCAGTAGTATCCCGCCAACAGGGGCTTACACTGAAGCTTTCTTT. Translation: CASSIPPTGAYTEAFF. The whole variable domain, remainder taken from reference TRBV19 and TRBJ1-1, is DGGITQSPKYLFRKEGQNVTLSCEQNLNHDAMYWYRQDPGQGLRLIYYSQIVNDFQKGDIAEGYSVSREKKESFPLTVTSAQKNPTAFYLCASSIPPTGAYTEAFFGQGTRLTVV.

The chain combines TRBV7-9 with TRBJ2-1; 11 nucleotides line up with TRBD2. The germline V gene has CDR1 SEHNR and CDR2 FQNEAQ (reference sequence). The J segment lost 7 bases and the V segment lost 5 bases, leaving 7 bases of the junction unmatched. The CDR3 sequence is 15 residues long. The DNA of the CDR3 is TGTGCCAGCAGCCCCACTAGCGGGAGAGGGAATGAGCAGTTCTTC. This gives the protein CASSPTSGRGNEQFF.

The chain has TRBV18 and TRBJ1-4, with D possibly TRBD1 on 6 matching bases. CDR3 length: 17 residues. The V and J ends lost 2 bases and 8 bases respectively, with 21 bases between them. The germline CDR1 and CDR2 sequences are KGHSH and LQKENI. As DNA, the CDR3 is TGTGCCAGCTCACCATCCCCGTGGGGGGGCGAGGAAGAAAAACTGTTTTTT. This gives the protein CASSPSPWGGEEEKLFF.

The chain carries TRBV11-2 and TRBJ2-2; TRBD2 aligns across 7 bases. Germline CDR1 reads SGHAT; CDR2 reads FQNNGV. J lost 7 bases, V lost 1 base, and 6 bases had no gene match. The CDR3 contains 15 residues. The CDR3, as DNA: TGTGCCAGCAGCTTAGGGCGGGGGTTTCTCGGGGAGCTGTTTTTT. It encodes CASSLGRGFLGELFF.

This chain links TRBV19 with TRBJ1-2; weak D call: TRBD1 (5 bases). Looked up from germline, CDR1 is LNHDA and CDR2 is SQIVND (reference sequence). Trimming left V 2 bases short and J 2 bases short, with 6 bases between. The CDR3 contains 13 residues. The DNA for the CDR3 is TGTGCCAGTAGTATAAAGGGGAACTATGGCTACACCTTC. Its protein is CASSIKGNYGYTF.

The chain has TRBV5-1 and TRBJ1-3; D is unresolved. This CDR3 is built from 15 residues. Germline V gene lookup returns CDR1 SGHRS and CDR2 YFSETQ. The V end lost 4 bases, the J end lost 1 base, and 12 bases lay between the germline ends. In nucleotides, the CDR3 is TGCGCCAGCAGCCCGGTCGCAGGATCTGGAAACACCATATATTTT. Protein product: CASSPVAGSGNTIYF.

This clone was seen a handful of times. The chain uses TRBV28 and TRBJ1-1, with a possible D match to TRBD1 (6 bases). V dropped 3 bases and J dropped 1 base, with 18 bases sitting between them. The CDR3 has 17 amino acids. Germline CDR1 is MDHEN and CDR2 is SYDVKM. In DNA form, the CDR3 reads TGTGCCAGCAGTTTCCGCCAGGGGTTGGGAAAGAACACTGAAGCTTTCTTT. Its translation is CASSFRQGLGKNTEAFF. Filled out from reference TRBV28 and TRBJ1-1, the complete variable domain reads DVKVTQSSRYLVKRTGEKVFLECVQDMDHENMFWYRQDPGLGLRLIYFSYDVKMKEKGDIPEGYSVSREKKERFSLILESASTNQTSMYLCASSFRQGLGKNTEAFFGQGTRLTVV.

This clone has just a few counts. V is TRBV10-2 and J is TRBJ1-5; D not certain. The V gene's germline CDR1 is WSHSY and CDR2 SAAADI. V lost 7 bases and J 5 bases, leaving 12 bases between the germline ends. CDR3 length: 13 residues. CDR3 residues: CASKVREDQPQHF. The CDR3 nucleotides read TGCGCCAGCAAAGTTAGGGAGGATCAGCCCCAGCATTTT.

CDR3 region: CAATGLNPDTQYF. Here the CDR3 DNA reads TGTGCCGCGACAGGGTTAAACCCAGATACGCAGTATTTT. V is TRBV6-5 and J is TRBJ2-3; 7 bases are a match to TRBD1. Germline lookup yields CDR1 MNHEY and CDR2 SVGAGI. The CDR3 spans 13 residues. V lost 11 bases, J lost 4 bases, and 9 bases stayed unmatched.

The CDR3 region is CAISEVIASASYEQYF. For the CDR3, the DNA is TGTGCCATCAGTGAAGTGATTGCTAGCGCCTCCTACGAGCAGTACTTC. The gene calls are TRBV10-3 and TRBJ2-7, with a possible D match to TRBD2 (6 bases). Trimming left V 3 bases short and J 0 bases short, with 15 bases between. Looked up from germline, CDR1 is ENHRY and CDR2 is SYGVKD. There are 16 residues in the CDR3.

This clone was recorded a few times. The V gene is TRBV30, the J gene TRBJ2-7, with 8 bases lining up with TRBD1. From germline, CDR1 is GTSNPN and CDR2 SVGIG (reference sequence). This CDR3 comprises 13 residues. In DNA, the CDR3 is TGTGCATTGACCCGGGACAGGCCCAAGGGGCAGTACTTC. It is translated as CALTRDRPKGQYF.

The rearrangement links TRBV28 to TRBJ1-4; a possible D gene is TRBD1 (6 bases). This CDR3 contains 17 residues. Deletions cut 4 bases from V and 13 bases from J, with 28 bases between. Germline CDR1 and CDR2: MDHEN and SYDVKM. The CDR3 region is CASSSPSDSSMKGGLFF. The CDR3 DNA sequence: TGTGCCAGCAGTTCACCCTCGGACAGTTCTATGAAAGGGGGACTGTTTTTT.

This chain links TRBV2 with TRBJ2-7; perhaps TRBD1 as D (6 bases). Trimming took 5 bases from V and 0 from J, leaving 14 bases between them. The CDR3 sequence is 15 residues long. In germline, CDR1 is SNHLY, CDR2 FYNNEI. In DNA, the CDR3 is TGTGCCAGCAGTCCGGGACATCCGAGCTCCTACGAGCAGTACTTC. It translates to CASSPGHPSSYEQYF.